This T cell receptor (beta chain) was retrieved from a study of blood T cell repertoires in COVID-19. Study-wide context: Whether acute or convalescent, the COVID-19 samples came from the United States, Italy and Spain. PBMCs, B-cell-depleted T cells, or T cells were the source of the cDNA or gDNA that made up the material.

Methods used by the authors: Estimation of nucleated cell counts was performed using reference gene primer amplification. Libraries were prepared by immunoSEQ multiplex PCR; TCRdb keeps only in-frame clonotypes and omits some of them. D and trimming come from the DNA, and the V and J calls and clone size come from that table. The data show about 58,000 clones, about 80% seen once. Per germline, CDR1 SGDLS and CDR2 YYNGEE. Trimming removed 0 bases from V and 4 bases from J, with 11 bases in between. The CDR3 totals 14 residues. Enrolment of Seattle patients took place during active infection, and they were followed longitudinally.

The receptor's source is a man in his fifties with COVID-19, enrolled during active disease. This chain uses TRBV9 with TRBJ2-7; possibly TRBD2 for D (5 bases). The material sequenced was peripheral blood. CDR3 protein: CASSVGGSGYEQYF. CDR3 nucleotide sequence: TGTGCCAGCAGCGTAGGGGGAAGCGGTTACGAGCAGTACTTC.